This T cell receptor beta chain came from a study of brain metastases from non-small cell lung cancer. With regard to this clone: The antigen is unknown.

From germline, CDR1 is SEHNR and CDR2 FQNEAQ (reference sequence). Trimming shortened V by 1 base and J by 6 bases, and 15 bases separated the two germline ends. The CDR3 contains 15 residues. Study results and caveats: Compared with their matched primary tumors, around 68% of brain metastases showed expanded T-cell clones. Compared with primary tumors, brain metastases showed less T-cell infiltration. Brain metastases shared most TCR repertoire with primaries, with sparse T cells.

Method: immunoSEQ multiplex PCR; TCRdb's copy keeps in-frame clones and lacks some. The data hold around 4,000 clones, with nearly 90% observed a single time. Material for sequencing was primary lung tumor tissue. The sequence came from a donor at least 40 years old with non-small cell lung cancer. This chain connects TRBV7-9 to TRBJ1-2; D remains unclear. The CDR3, as DNA: TGTGCCAGCAGCTTAGGCGGTGGGGTTTTAGATGGCTACACCTTC. This gives the protein CASSLGGGVLDGYTF.